Reported below is one T cell receptor (beta chain). The antigen is unknown. The same CDR3 is also encoded by other DNA sequences in this sample. The record originates from a study of OX40 agonist ivuxolimab in advanced cancers. Study-wide results and limits: The study observed clonal expansion of CD4+ and CD8+ blood T cells by week 6 at 0.1 to 3.0 mg/kg.

The data were produced by immunoSEQ multiplex PCR, yet TCRdb's version contains in-frame clones alone and is incomplete. Seen here are 75,000 to 95,000 clones, approximately 87% observed once, and the top ten hold around 4%. This CDR3 is 13 amino acids long. Germline CDR1 and CDR2: KGHSH and LQKENI. Deletions cut 1 base from V and 2 bases from J, with 5 bases between. The receptor was derived from an adult with an advanced solid tumor such as melanoma, head and neck, liver or kidney cancer. The sample here was CD4+ or CD8+ T cells sorted from blood, taken in a trial of the OX40 agonist ivuxolimab. The chain recombines TRBV18 with TRBJ1-1, with no clear D. The CDR3 DNA reads as TGTGCCAGCTCACCACAGGGCAACACTGAAGCTTTCTTT. Translated: CASSPQGNTEAFF. Together with reference TRBV18 and TRBJ1-1, the CDR3 gives the full variable domain: NAGVMQNPRHLVRRRGQEARLRCSPMKGHSHVYWYRQLPEEGLKFMVYLQKENIIDESGMPKERFSAEFPKEGPSILRIQQVVRGDSAAYFCASSPQGNTEAFFGQGTRLTVV.